This T cell receptor (beta chain) was recorded in a study of T-cell memory formation after mild COVID-19. TCRdb reprocessed the 5' RACE reads via MiXCR and lists one record per CDR3 protein. The profile shows about 440,000 distinct CDR3 sequences, around 18% of them singletons. The CDR3 sequence is 15 residues long. V lost 1 base to trimming and J lost 3 bases, with 11 bases between them. The germline CDR1 and CDR2 sequences are SGHTA and FQGNSA. The chain carries TRBV7-2 and TRBJ2-3; D is ambiguous. The clonotype comes from an adult woman who had mild COVID-19 (a few samples of this study predate the infection). Cell type and time point are not known. Input material: PBMCs or a T cell subset sorted from them (not recorded which). CDR3 region: CASSLVLVTTDTQYF. The CDR3 DNA reads as TGTGCCAGCAGCTTAGTCCTGGTTACTACAGATACGCAGTATTTT.